This T cell receptor beta chain was documented in a study of T cell repertoires in cytomegalovirus infection. In the case of this clonotype: What it binds is unknown.

CDR1 and CDR2 from the germline V gene are LNHDA and SQIVND (reference sequence). The V and J ends lost 6 bases and 7 bases, in that order; junction bases with no gene match: 4. The CDR3 contains 12 residues. Each CDR3 protein gets one entry after TCRdb re-called the reads with MiXCR. In the table there are roughly 990,000 distinct CDR3 sequences, approximately 31% of which are singletons. The chain carries TRBV19 and TRBJ1-2; 8 nucleotides line up with TRBD1. This sample comprised cultured CD8+ T cells from PBMCs, obtained from culture after CMV antigen stimulation. This sequence was found in a human donor in good health (CMV status not recorded). Some clones in this sample may be carry-over from other donors' samples. The DNA of the CDR3 is TGTGCCAGTAGGACAGGGGTAGCTGGCTACACCTTC. This codes for CASRTGVAGYTF.